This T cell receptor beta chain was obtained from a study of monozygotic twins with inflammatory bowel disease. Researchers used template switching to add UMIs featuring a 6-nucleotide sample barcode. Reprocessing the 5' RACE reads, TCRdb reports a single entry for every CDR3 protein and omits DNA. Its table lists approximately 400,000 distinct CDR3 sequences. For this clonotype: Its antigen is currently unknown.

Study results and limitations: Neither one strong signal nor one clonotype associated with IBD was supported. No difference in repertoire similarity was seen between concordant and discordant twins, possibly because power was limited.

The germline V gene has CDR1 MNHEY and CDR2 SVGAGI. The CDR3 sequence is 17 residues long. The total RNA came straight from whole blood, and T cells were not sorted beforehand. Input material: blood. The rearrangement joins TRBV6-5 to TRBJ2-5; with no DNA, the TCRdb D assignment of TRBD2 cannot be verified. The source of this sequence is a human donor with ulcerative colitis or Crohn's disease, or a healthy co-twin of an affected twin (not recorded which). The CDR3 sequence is CASSYSGLAGTGETQYF.